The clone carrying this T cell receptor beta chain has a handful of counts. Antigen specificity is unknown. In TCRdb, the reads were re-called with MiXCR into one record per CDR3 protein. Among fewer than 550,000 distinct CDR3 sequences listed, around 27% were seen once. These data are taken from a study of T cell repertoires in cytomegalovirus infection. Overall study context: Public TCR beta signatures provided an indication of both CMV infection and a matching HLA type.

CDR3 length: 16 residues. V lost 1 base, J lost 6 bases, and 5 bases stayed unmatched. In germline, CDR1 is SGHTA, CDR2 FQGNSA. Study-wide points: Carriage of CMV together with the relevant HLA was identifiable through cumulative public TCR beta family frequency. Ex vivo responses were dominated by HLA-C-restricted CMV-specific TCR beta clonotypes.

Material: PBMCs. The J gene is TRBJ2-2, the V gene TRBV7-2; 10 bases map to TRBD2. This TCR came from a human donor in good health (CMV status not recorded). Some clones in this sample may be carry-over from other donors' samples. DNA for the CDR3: TGTGCCAGCAGCTTAGAAGCGGGAGGGCCTTCCGGGGAGCTGTTTTTT. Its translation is CASSLEAGGPSGELFF.